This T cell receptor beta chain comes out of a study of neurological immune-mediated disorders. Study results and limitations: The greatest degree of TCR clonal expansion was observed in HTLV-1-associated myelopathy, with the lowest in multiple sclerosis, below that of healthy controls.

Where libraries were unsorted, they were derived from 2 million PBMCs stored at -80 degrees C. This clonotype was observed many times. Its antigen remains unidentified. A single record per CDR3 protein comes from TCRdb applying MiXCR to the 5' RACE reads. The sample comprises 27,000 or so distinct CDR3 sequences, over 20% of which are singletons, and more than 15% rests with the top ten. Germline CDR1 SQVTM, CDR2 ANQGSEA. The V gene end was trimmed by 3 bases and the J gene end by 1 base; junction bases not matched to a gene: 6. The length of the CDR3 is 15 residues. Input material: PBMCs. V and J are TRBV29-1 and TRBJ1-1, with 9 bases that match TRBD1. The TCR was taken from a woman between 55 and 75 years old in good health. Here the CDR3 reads CSVERQGVRNTEAFF. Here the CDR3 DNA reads TGCAGCGTTGAGCGACAGGGGGTAAGGAACACTGAAGCTTTCTTT.